This TCR beta chain was identified during a study of blood T cell repertoires in COVID-19. On the study more broadly: Donors in the United States, Italy and Spain gave samples during acute or convalescent COVID-19.

The CDR3 length is 12 residues. V shed 6 bases and J 6 bases; nucleotides not matched to a gene: 3. Clones were read by immunoSEQ multiplex PCR, and TCRdb kept only the in-frame ones, dropping some. The sample yields 150,000 to 200,000 clones, 85% seen once. The sequence derives from a man aged 55 to 70 with COVID-19, enrolled during active disease. Sequencing was done on a sample of peripheral blood. V gene TRBV12-3 or TRBV12-4 combines with J gene TRBJ2-7; 9 bases are shared with TRBD1. This CDR3 is CASSGTGIEQYF. In DNA form, the CDR3 reads TGTGCCAGCAGCGGGACAGGGATCGAGCAGTACTTC.